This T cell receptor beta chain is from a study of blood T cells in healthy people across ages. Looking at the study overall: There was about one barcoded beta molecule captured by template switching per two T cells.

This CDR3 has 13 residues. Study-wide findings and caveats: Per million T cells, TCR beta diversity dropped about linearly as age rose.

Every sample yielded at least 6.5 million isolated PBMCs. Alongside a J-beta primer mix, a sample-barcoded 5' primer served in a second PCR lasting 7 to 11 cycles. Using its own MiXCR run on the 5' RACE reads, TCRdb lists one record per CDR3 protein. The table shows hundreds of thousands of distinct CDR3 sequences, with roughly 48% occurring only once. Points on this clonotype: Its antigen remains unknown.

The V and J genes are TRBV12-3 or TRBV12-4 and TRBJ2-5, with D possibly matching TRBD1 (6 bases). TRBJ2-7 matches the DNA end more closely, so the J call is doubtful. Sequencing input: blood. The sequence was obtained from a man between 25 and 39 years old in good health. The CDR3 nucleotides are TGTGCCAGCACCCCACAGGGAAGTCACGAGCAGTACTTC. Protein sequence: CASTPQGSHEQYF.